This TCR beta chain was identified during a study of cytomegalovirus exposure and HLA in healthy donors. Trimming shortened V by 1 base and J by 0 bases, and 6 bases separated the two germline ends. The CDR3 contains 14 residues. CDR1 is SGHAT and CDR2 is FQNNGV in the germline V gene. The PCR had 60 Vbeta and 13 Jbeta primers. Sequencing was performed with immunoSEQ multiplex PCR; in TCRdb, only in-frame clones are kept and a portion is missing. In the table there are some 110,000 clones, roughly 80% of which are singletons. The sample was PBMCs. The receptor comes from a man aged 50 to 60 in good health and CMV-seropositive. V gene TRBV11-2 combines with J gene TRBJ1-2, with D hard to call. The CDR3: CASSLAGTNYGYTF. CDR3 sequence (DNA): TGTGCCAGCAGCTTAGCGGGGACTAACTATGGCTACACCTTC.